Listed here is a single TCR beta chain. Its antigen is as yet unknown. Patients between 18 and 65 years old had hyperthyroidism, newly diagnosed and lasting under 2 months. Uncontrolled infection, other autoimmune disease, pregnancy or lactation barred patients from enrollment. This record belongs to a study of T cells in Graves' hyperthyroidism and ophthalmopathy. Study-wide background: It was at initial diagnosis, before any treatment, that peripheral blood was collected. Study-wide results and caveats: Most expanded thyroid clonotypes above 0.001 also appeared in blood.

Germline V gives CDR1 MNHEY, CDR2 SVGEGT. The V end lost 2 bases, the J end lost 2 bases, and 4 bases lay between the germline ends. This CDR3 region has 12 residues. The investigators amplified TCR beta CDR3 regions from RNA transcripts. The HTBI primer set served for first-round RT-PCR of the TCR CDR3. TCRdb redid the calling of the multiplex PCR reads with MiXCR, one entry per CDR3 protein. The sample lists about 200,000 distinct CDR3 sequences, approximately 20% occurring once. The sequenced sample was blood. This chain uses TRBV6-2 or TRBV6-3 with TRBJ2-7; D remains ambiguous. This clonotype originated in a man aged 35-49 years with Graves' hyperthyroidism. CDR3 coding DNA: TGTGCCAGCAGTTACCCTGCCTACGAGCAGTACTTC. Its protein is CASSYPAYEQYF.